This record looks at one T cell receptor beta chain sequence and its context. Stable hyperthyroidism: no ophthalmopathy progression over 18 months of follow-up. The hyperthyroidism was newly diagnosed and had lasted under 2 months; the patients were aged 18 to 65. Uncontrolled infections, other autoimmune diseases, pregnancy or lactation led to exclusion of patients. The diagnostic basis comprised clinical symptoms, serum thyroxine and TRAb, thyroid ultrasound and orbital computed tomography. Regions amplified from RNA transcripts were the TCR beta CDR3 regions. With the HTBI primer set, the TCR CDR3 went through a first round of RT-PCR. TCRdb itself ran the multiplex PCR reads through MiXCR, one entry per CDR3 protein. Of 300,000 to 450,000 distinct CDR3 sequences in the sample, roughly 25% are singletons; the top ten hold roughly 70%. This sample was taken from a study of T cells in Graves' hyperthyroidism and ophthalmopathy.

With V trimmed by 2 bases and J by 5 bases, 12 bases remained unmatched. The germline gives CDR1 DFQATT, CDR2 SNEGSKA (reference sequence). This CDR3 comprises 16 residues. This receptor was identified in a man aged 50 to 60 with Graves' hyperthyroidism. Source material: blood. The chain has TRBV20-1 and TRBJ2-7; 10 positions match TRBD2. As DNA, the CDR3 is TGCAGTGCTAGAATGCCTAGCGGGAGTGGGGACAACGAGCAGTACTTC. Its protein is CSARMPSGSGDNEQYF.